This T cell receptor beta chain was profiled in a study of blood T cell repertoires in COVID-19. Study summary: The study drew acute and convalescent COVID-19 samples from the United States, Italy and Spain. PBMCs, B-cell-depleted T cells, or T cells provided the cDNA or gDNA that made up the material.

The study drew participants aged 18 to 89 years from under 30 US areas. Self-reported history from a screening survey and questionnaire set each donor's cohort. The CDR3 sequence is 15 residues long. J was trimmed by 2 bases and V by 2 bases; bases with no gene match: 6. Looked up from germline, CDR1 is SGHRS and CDR2 is YFSETQ. Some clones are missing from TCRdb's copy, which holds only in-frame ones; the method was immunoSEQ multiplex PCR. The sample lists over 400,000 clones, about 85% seen once, with around 7.9% in the top ten. The chain is built from TRBV5-1 and TRBJ1-1; TRBD1 agrees at 7 bases. Sequenced sample: PBMCs or T cells enriched from blood (not recorded which). The receptor comes from a woman aged 60-70 years who had recovered from COVID-19. CDR3 in amino acids: CASSFTGTANTEAFF. The CDR3 region has the DNA TGCGCCAGCAGCTTCACCGGGACAGCTAACACTGAAGCTTTCTTT.